What follows are 11 T cell receptor beta chains derived from one specimen sequenced in a study of cytomegalovirus exposure and HLA in healthy donors (dated by TCRdb to 2016 to 2017). Libraries were made using the immunoSEQ multiplex PCR assay. A mixture of 60 forward primers for TCR Vbeta segments and 13 reverse primers for TCR Jbeta segments was used in the multiplex PCR. Not all clones reach the TCRdb copy of this immuneACCESS table, which keeps in-frame sequences only. Checked studies attribute under half of the gap to unresolved V genes and leave the rest unexplained. The sample table contains around 90,000 clones; only one count was recorded for approximately 64% of them. The ten largest clones represent approximately 5.8% of the sample. The sample was PBMCs. These receptors all come from a boy aged 10-17 years in good health and CMV-seropositive.

The chain combines TRBV19 with TRBJ1-6; the D gene is possibly TRBD1 (6 bases). V dropped 7 bases and J dropped 7 bases, with 14 bases sitting between them. The CDR3 runs to 14 residues. Germline loops: CDR1 LNHDA, CDR2 SQIVND (reference sequence). As DNA, the CDR3 is TGTGCCAGTACCCTAGGGGGTTCGAATTCACCCCTCCACTTT. It translates to CASTLGGSNSPLHF.

This clone occurred once. This chain uses TRBV5-4 with TRBJ2-5, with no clear D. Trimming removed 1 base from V and 4 bases from J, with 11 bases in between. Germline-derived CDR1 and CDR2 are SGHNT and YYREEE (reference sequence). The CDR3 has 14 amino acids. DNA of the CDR3: TGTGCCAGCAGCTTGAAGCTCGGGTCAGAGACCCAGTACTTC. Its protein is CASSLKLGSETQYF. Full variable domain (outside the CDR3, taken from reference TRBV5-4 and TRBJ2-5): ETGVTQSPTHLIKTRGQQVTLRCSSQSGHNTVSWYQQALGQGPQFIFQYYREEENGRGNFPPRFSGLQFPNYSSELNVNALELDDSALYLCASSLKLGSETQYFGPGTRLLVL.

The V gene is TRBV6-5, the J gene TRBJ2-7; perhaps TRBD2 as D (5 bases). Germline V gene data show CDR1 as MNHEY and CDR2 as SVGAGI. Trimming took off 7 bases at V and 3 bases at J, with 16 bases between the two ends. The CDR3 sequence is 14 residues long. CDR3 DNA: TGTGCCAGCAAGGAGGCTAGGACCTTCTACGAGCAGTACTTC. It translates to CASKEARTFYEQYF.

The genes are TRBV7-9 and TRBJ2-7; tentatively, D is TRBD2 (5 bases). Looked up from germline, CDR1 is SEHNR and CDR2 is FQNEAQ (reference sequence). The CDR3 runs 16 residues. The ends were cut back, 1 base at V and 6 bases at J, with 19 bases in the middle. Written as DNA, the CDR3 is TGTGCCAGCAGCTTAGTCGTCGGGATTGGGTCTCCCGAGCAGTACTTC. Amino acids: CASSLVVGIGSPEQYF.

The chain uses TRBV5-1 and TRBJ1-1, with D maybe TRBD1 (5 bases). Trimming took off 7 bases at V and 4 bases at J, with 17 bases between the two ends. Germline V CDR1 and CDR2: SGHRS, YFSETQ. This CDR3 comprises 14 residues. The CDR3 region is CASAPSTDPTEAFF. The CDR3, as DNA: TGCGCCAGCGCCCCTTCGACAGACCCCACTGAAGCTTTCTTT. The variable domain in full, with the rest retrieved from reference TRBV5-1 and TRBJ1-1, is KAGVTQTPRYLIKTRGQQVTLSCSPISGHRSVSWYQQTPGQGLQFLFEYFSETQRNKGNFPGRFSGRQFSNSRSEMNVSTLELGDSALYLCASAPSTDPTEAFFGQGTRLTVV.

The chain joins TRBV5-1 to TRBJ1-2; D might be TRBD1 (6 bases). Between the trimmed V and J ends, which lost 2 bases and 0 bases, there was a span of 23 bases. Germline V gene data show CDR1 as SGHRS and CDR2 as YFSETQ. CDR3 length: 19 amino acids. The CDR3, as DNA: TGCGCCAGCAGCTTACTTGCACAGGGATATCTAGCTACTAACTATGGCTACACCTTC. Encoded protein: CASSLLAQGYLATNYGYTF.

The chain carries TRBV9 and TRBJ2-5; TRBD1 matches at 10 bases. The CDR3 consists of 15 residues. The J segment lost 5 bases and the V segment lost 4 bases, leaving 8 bases of the junction unmatched. Germline CDR1 is SGDLS and CDR2 is YYNGEE. The CDR3 nucleotides read TGTGCCAGCAGCCTAAATGGACAGGGGGATGAGACCCAGTACTTC. Its protein product is CASSLNGQGDETQYF.

The chain employs TRBV28 and TRBJ1-2, with 9 bases identical to TRBD1. The CDR3 spans 13 residues. From germline, CDR1 is MDHEN and CDR2 SYDVKM. Trimming at V came to 3 bases and at J to 4 bases, leaving 0 bases not matched to a gene. The CDR3 DNA follows: TGTGCCAGCAGTTTGGGACAGGGCTATGGCTACACCTTC. Translated: CASSLGQGYGYTF.

CDR3 region: CASSLTGRLGSDTQYF. The CDR3 region has the DNA TGTGCCAGCAGCTTAACAGGGCGGCTAGGGTCAGATACGCAGTATTTT. The chain recombines TRBV5-6 with TRBJ2-3; tentative D call: TRBD1 (6 bases). V was shortened by 2 bases and J by 4 bases, with 17 bases between the two germline ends. The CDR3 has 16 amino acids. Germline-derived CDR1 and CDR2 are SGHDT and YYEEEE.

This clone was counted between two and nine times. The V call is TRBV14, the J call TRBJ2-2; 9 bases map to TRBD1. There are 14 residues in the CDR3. V shed 10 bases and J 6 bases; nucleotides not matched to a gene: 9. The V gene's germline CDR1 is SGHDN and CDR2 FVKESK. The CDR3 protein is CATHATGGAGELFF. In DNA form, the CDR3 reads TGTGCCACCCACGCGACAGGGGGTGCCGGGGAGCTGTTTTTT.

A single count supports this clone. The rearrangement links TRBV6-6 to TRBJ2-1, with 8 bases lining up with TRBD2. The V segment lost 6 bases and the J segment 5 bases; nucleotides outside the gene matches: 9. The length of the CDR3 is 15 residues. CDR1 is MNHNY, CDR2 SVGAGI, per germline (reference sequence). CDR3 DNA: TGTGCCAGCAGCCACCCGGGACTAGACCACAATGAGCAGTTCTTC. It translates to CASSHPGLDHNEQFF.